A selection of T cell receptor beta chains follows, all from one sample in a study of T cells in Graves' hyperthyroidism and ophthalmopathy. A single record per CDR3 protein comes from TCRdb applying MiXCR to the multiplex PCR reads. The data show hundreds of thousands of distinct CDR3 sequences, 20% to 25% seen once. The material sequenced was blood. These receptors were collected from a man between 50 and 59 years old with Graves' hyperthyroidism. The CDR3 runs from the conserved cysteine through the conserved F or W. Fields, in order: clone size, J gene, D gene, V gene, CDR3 DNA, CDR3 protein. D genes are given only for firm matches. Size tells how often a clone was seen (once, few, many) or the class of an expanded clone, and some rows leave it out.

>few|TRBJ2-5|.|TRBV5-1
TGCGCCAGCAGCCCGGAAGGACAAGAGACCCAGTACTTC
CASSPEGQETQYF
>many|TRBJ2-1|.|TRBV6-1
TGTGCCAGCAGTCCCCTTGTCGGGGGCGGCCACAATGAGCAGTTCTTC
CASSPLVGGGHNEQFF
>.|TRBJ2-4|.|TRBV3-1
TGTGCCAGCAGCAAAGGTCAAGGCAGGGGCAAAAACATTCAGTACTTC
CASSKGQGRGKNIQYF
>few|TRBJ2-7|TRBD1|TRBV28
TGTGCCAGCAGTTTGGTCCCGGGACAGGGGTCCTCCTACGGGCAGTACTTC
CASSLVPGQGSSYGQYF
>.|TRBJ2-3|.|TRBV7-9
TGTGCCAGCAGCTTAGTAGGCCCAACAAGATTAGATACGCAGTATTTT
CASSLVGPTRLDTQYF
>many|TRBJ2-1|TRBD1|TRBV2
TGTGCCAGTGTCCCCGGGACAGGGCGCTATAATGAGCAGTTCTTC
CASVPGTGRYNEQFF
>many|TRBJ2-5|TRBD1|TRBV2
TGTGCCAGCAACCCGGACAGGGGAGAGACCCAGTACTTC
CASNPDRGETQYF
>.|TRBJ2-2|TRBD1|TRBV6-1
TGTGCCAGCACCGGGGACAGGGTAGCCGGGGAGCTGTTTTTT
CASTGDRVAGELFF
>.|TRBJ2-2|.|TRBV7-6
TGTGCCAGCAGCCCCCAAGGGGGTACTGGCACCGGGGAGCTGTTTTTT
CASSPQGGTGTGELFF
>.|TRBJ2-5|.|TRBV20-1
TGCAGTGCCCAAAGCACAAGGTACCAAGAGACCCAGTACTTC
CSAQSTRYQETQYF
>.|TRBJ2-7|.|TRBV6-2/TRBV6-3
TGTGCCAGCAGTCGCGCGGGGAGCTCCTACGAGCAGTACTTC
CASSRAGSSYEQYF
>few|TRBJ1-4|TRBD1|TRBV6-1
TGTGCCAGCAGAAACGACAGGGTCGGAAAACTGTTTTTT
CASRNDRVGKLFF
>many|TRBJ2-3|TRBD1|TRBV11-3
TGTGCCAGCAGCTTCCCGCCATCGGGACAGGTCACAGATACGCAGTATTTT
CASSFPPSGQVTDTQYF
>few|TRBJ2-3|.|TRBV7-9
TGTGCCAGCAGCTTATCTGACAGCACAGATACGCAGTATTTT
CASSLSDSTDTQYF
>many|TRBJ2-7|.|TRBV20-1
TGCAGTGCTAGAGATCGGGCGTCCTACGAGCAGTACTTC
CSARDRASYEQYF
>.|TRBJ2-5|TRBD2|TRBV6-1
TGTGCCAGCAGTGAAGCGGGGAGGGTGAAAAAGACCCAGTACTTC
CASSEAGRVKKTQYF
>.|TRBJ1-1|.|TRBV5-1
TGCGCCAGCAGTAAGGGACAACTGAACACTGAAGCTTTCTTT
CASSKGQLNTEAFF
>.|TRBJ2-7|.|TRBV19
TGTGCCAGTAGGGCGCCGCTTGAATACAGCGAGCAGTACTTC
CASRAPLEYSEQYF
>.|TRBJ2-3|.|TRBV6-1
TGTGCCAGCAGTTCCTATCGACTAGAAAGGGGCACAGATACGCAGTATTTT
CASSSYRLERGTDTQYF
>.|TRBJ2-7|TRBD2|TRBV12-3/TRBV12-4
TGTGCCAGCAGCGCGGGAGCGGGAGGGCCCAGCTCCTACGAGCAGTACTTC
CASSAGAGGPSSYEQYF
>.|TRBJ2-7|TRBD1|TRBV5-1
TGCGCCAGCAGCTTGGATGGGACAGGGCCTTACGAGCAGTACTTC
CASSLDGTGPYEQYF
>.|TRBJ2-1|.|TRBV3-1
TGTGCCAGCACCCGGGGGTATAATGAGCAGTTCTTC
CASTRGYNEQFF
>.|TRBJ2-2|TRBD2|TRBV9
TGTGCCAGCAGCGTAGGGAGGGGCGGGAGGTCCCACACCGGGGAGCTGTTTTTT
CASSVGRGGRSHTGELFF
>.|TRBJ2-2|.|TRBV2
TGTGCCAGCAGGGGGCAGAGCACCGGGGAGCTGTTTTTT
CASRGQSTGELFF
>few|TRBJ1-2|TRBD1|TRBV11-2
TGTGCCAGCAGCTGGGGACAGGGGCACTATGGCTACACCTTC
CASSWGQGHYGYTF
>few|TRBJ2-6|.|TRBV19
TGTGCCAGTAGTCAGTGGGGATCTGGGGCCAACGTCCTGACTTTC
CASSQWGSGANVLTF
>few|TRBJ2-3|.|TRBV15
TGTGCCACCAGCAAGGGACGGGGCACAGATACGCAGTATTTT
CATSKGRGTDTQYF
>few|TRBJ2-7|TRBD1|TRBV10-3
TGTGCCATCAGTCCCGGGACAGGGGGCTATGAGCAGTACTTC
CAISPGTGGYEQYF
>.|TRBJ2-7|.|TRBV6-1
TGTGCCAGCAGTCACGCTGGACTTAACTACGAGCAGTACTTC
CASSHAGLNYEQYF
>.|TRBJ2-3|TRBD1|TRBV6-1
TGTGCCAGCAGTGGATTCGGACAGGGGGCAACAGATACGCAGTATTTT
CASSGFGQGATDTQYF
>many|TRBJ2-1|.|TRBV18
TGTGCCAGCTCACCATTACTAGCCTCCTACAATGAGCAGTTCTTC
CASSPLLASYNEQFF
>few|TRBJ2-1|TRBD2|TRBV20-1
TGCAGTGTCATAGCGGGAGACACCTACAATGAGCAGTTCTTC
CSVIAGDTYNEQFF